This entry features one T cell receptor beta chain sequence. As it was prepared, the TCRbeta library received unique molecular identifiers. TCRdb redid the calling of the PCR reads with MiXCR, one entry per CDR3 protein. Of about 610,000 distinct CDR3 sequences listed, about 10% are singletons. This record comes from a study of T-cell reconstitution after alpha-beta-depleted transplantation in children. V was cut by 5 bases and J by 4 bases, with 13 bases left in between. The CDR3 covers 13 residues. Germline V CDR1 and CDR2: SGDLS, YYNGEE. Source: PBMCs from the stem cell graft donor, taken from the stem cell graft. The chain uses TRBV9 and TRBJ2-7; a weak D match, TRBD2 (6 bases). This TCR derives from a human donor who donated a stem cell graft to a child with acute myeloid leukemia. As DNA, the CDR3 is TGTGCCAGCAGGGGGGAGGCGTCTTACGAGCAGTACTTC. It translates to CASRGEASYEQYF.